Following are 14 T cell receptor beta chains from one sample sequenced in a study of monozygotic twins with inflammatory bowel disease. For each CDR3 protein, TCRdb gives one entry from its re-call of the 5' RACE reads, without DNA. The ten top clones account for about 2.6%, within a sample of under 150,000 distinct CDR3 sequences. Sequenced material: blood. These receptors came from a human donor with ulcerative colitis or Crohn's disease, or a healthy co-twin of an affected twin (not recorded which).

The J gene is TRBJ1-1, the V gene TRBV19; TCRdb indicates TRBD1, and absent DNA this call remains unverified. The CDR3 consists of 12 residues. Germline assignment: CDR1 LNHDA and CDR2 SQIVND (reference sequence). The CDR3 reads CASADRGTEAFF.

The chain recombines TRBV19 with TRBJ2-2; absent DNA, TCRdb's TRBD1 call cannot be checked. The germline gives CDR1 LNHDA, CDR2 SQIVND (reference sequence). The CDR3 extends over 14 amino acids. The CDR3: CATRGDRGPGELFF. The full variable domain, rest sourced from reference TRBV19 and TRBJ2-2, is DGGITQSPKYLFRKEGQNVTLSCEQNLNHDAMYWYRQDPGQGLRLIYYSQIVNDFQKGDIAEGYSVSREKKESFPLTVTSAQKNPTAFYLCATRGDRGPGELFFGEGSRLTVL.

This chain joins TRBV6-5 and TRBJ2-4; absent DNA, TCRdb's TRBD2 call cannot be checked. Germline CDR1 is MNHEY and CDR2 is SVGAGI. This CDR3 comprises 12 residues. The CDR3 loop reads CASSFRRGVQYF.

The chain joins TRBV20-1 to TRBJ2-1; with no DNA, the TCRdb D assignment of TRBD1 cannot be verified. Germline assignment: CDR1 DFQATT and CDR2 SNEGSKA (reference sequence). This CDR3 is built from 13 residues. The CDR3 sequence: CSPYRGLYNEQFF.

The V and J genes are TRBV6-5 and TRBJ2-1. The CDR3 contains 15 residues. Germline assignment: CDR1 MNHEY and CDR2 SVGAGI. This CDR3 reads CASSLSINSYNEQFF.

This rearrangement joins TRBV20-1 to TRBJ2-7; TCRdb selects TRBD1, and the lack of DNA leaves this call unchecked. This CDR3 spans 14 amino acids. Germline CDR1 is DFQATT and CDR2 is SNEGSKA (reference sequence). CDR3 loop: CSVRAQGVYYEQYF.

This chain uses TRBV20-1 with TRBJ2-5; without DNA, the TCRdb call of TRBD2 cannot be checked. CDR1 and CDR2 from the germline V gene are DFQATT and SNEGSKA (reference sequence). The CDR3 totals 13 residues. Here the CDR3 reads CSARDLAVETQYF.

This sequence joins TRBV30 and TRBJ1-2; TCRdb names TRBD1, which stays unverified in the absence of DNA. Germline CDR1 GTSNPN, CDR2 SVGIG (reference sequence). The CDR3 is 12 residues long. CDR3 sequence reads: CAWRGRNYGYTF.

The CDR3 reads CASSSPGTGINSPLHF. The chain joins TRBV7-2 to TRBJ1-6; lacking DNA, the TRBD1 call made by TCRdb goes unchecked. Looked up from germline, CDR1 is SGHTA and CDR2 is FQGNSA. There are 16 residues in the CDR3.

V and J are TRBV20-1 and TRBJ1-5. Germline loops: CDR1 DFQATT, CDR2 SNEGSKA (reference sequence). This CDR3 has 12 amino acids. CDR3 amino acids: CSASQAGQPQHF.

The chain combines TRBV5-4 with TRBJ2-1; with no DNA, the TCRdb D assignment of TRBD2 cannot be verified. The CDR3 is 16 residues long. Germline loops: CDR1 SGHNT, CDR2 YYREEE (reference sequence). CDR3 residues: CASSLPPGTSPPEQFF.

The rearrangement links TRBV18 to TRBJ1-1. Germline CDR1 and CDR2: KGHSH and LQKENI. CDR3 size: 14 residues. CDR3 sequence: CASSRYTMNTEAFF.

This chain uses TRBV9 with TRBJ2-7. This CDR3 is built from 15 residues. CDR1 and CDR2 (germline): SGDLS, YYNGEE. CDR3: CASSVDPAVGYEQYF.

CDR3 amino acids: CASSYGGTGELFF. The chain carries TRBV7-9 and TRBJ2-2; TCRdb reports TRBD1, a call that lacks DNA to check it against. From germline, CDR1 is SEHNR and CDR2 FQNEAQ (reference sequence). CDR3 size: 13 residues.